This T cell receptor (beta chain) is drawn from a study of blood T cell repertoires in COVID-19. About the research overall: Some COVID-19 samples were acute and others convalescent; all came from the United States, Italy and Spain. In each case, the material was cDNA or gDNA derived from T cells, B-cell-depleted T cells, or PBMCs.

The assay was immunoSEQ multiplex PCR, and TCRdb's table has in-frame clones only and misses some. The sample consists of some 150,000 clones, about four fifths of them appearing once. Germline V lookup: CDR1 SGHDT, CDR2 YYEEEE. The CDR3 has 14 amino acids. Trimming cost V 0 bases and J 5 bases, with 12 bases left between them. In its sample, this clone was seen once. The rearrangement uses TRBV5-6 and TRBJ2-7; D is undetermined. The sequence came from a human donor in a cohort sampled during active COVID-19. Sequencing used peripheral blood. The CDR3 nucleotides are TGTGCCAGCAGCTTGGAGCCGGGTAACCACGAGCAGTACTTC. This gives the protein CASSLEPGNHEQYF.